This T cell receptor beta chain was found in a study of regulatory T cells in long-lasting Graves disease. Overall study findings and caveats: Sharing of public clonotypes was greater in persistent patients (about 3,000) than in new patients (roughly 1,000). Researchers reported studying only peripheral blood, not thyroid tissue.

This clonotype was seen at least ten times. Its target is unknown. To make TCR beta libraries, researchers used iRepertoire HTBI primers and Arm-PCR of CDR3 regions. TCRdb reprocessed the multiplex PCR reads via MiXCR and lists one record per CDR3 protein. Of approximately 400,000 distinct CDR3 sequences listed, around 24% are singletons. Time point noted: persistent/refractory GD, antithyroid drugs over 5 years with positive TRAb. RNA isolated from PBMCs was used to make the TCR library. V was clipped by 0 bases and J by 10 bases; unmatched bases: 9. CDR3 length: 14 residues. Germline assignment: CDR1 SGHRS and CDR2 YFSETQ.

The chain has TRBV5-1 and TRBJ1-1, with 7 bases identical to TRBD1. The specimen comprised peripheral blood mononuclear cells (PBMCs), sampled when the disease was refractory, from a patient treated with antithyroid drugs. The source is a female donor with Graves disease. Here the CDR3 reads CASSLGGDRVAAFF. DNA for the CDR3: TGCGCCAGCAGCTTGGGAGGTGACAGGGTTGCAGCTTTCTTT.